This T cell receptor beta chain was recovered during a study of CD8+CD57+ T cells in acquired aplastic anemia. Study-level information: CD4+ and CD8+ cells, once sorted, gave DNA averaging roughly 3.2 ug.

The CDR3 spans 13 residues. V was cut by 6 bases and J by 4 bases, with 14 bases left in between. CDR1 and CDR2 from the germline V gene are SQVTM and ANQGSEA. CDR3 and TCR beta VDJ profiling relied on genomic DNA as the template. TCRdb fed the reads into MiXCR, producing one record per CDR3 protein. The repertoire holds about 100,000 distinct CDR3 sequences, with 51% as singletons. This TCR was sampled from a human donor in good health, serving as a control. The sample consisted of sorted CD4+, CD8+, or CD8+CD57+ T cells (not recorded which) from PBMCs. This chain uses TRBV29-1 with TRBJ2-3; D gene unclear. The CDR3: CSVIDDLADTQYF. The CDR3 bases are TGCAGCGTCATCGATGACTTGGCAGATACGCAGTATTTT.